A single T cell receptor (beta chain) is shown here with its context. This clone's antigen is unknown. Base qualities are not recorded, but no much larger clone differs from it by a single base. The donors were healthy, HIV-negative adults who had no recently reported acute infections or vaccinations. All donors were Caucasian adults living in Nashville, Tennessee, USA. CD4+ T cells were enriched by magnetic negative selection, after which naive cells were positively selected on CD45RA and the negative fraction was taken as the memory subset. Blood was obtained by leukapheresis, after which PBMCs were separated by Ficoll-Histopaque density gradient centrifugation and cryopreserved in liquid nitrogen vapor phase. Analytical flow cytometry was used to check the purity and quantity of every magnetically sorted T cell population. Genomic DNA was isolated from every sorted fraction and measured by UV absorbance on a Nanodrop 2000c.

The V end gives up 7 bases and the J end 7 bases, leaving 6 bases in the junction not matched to a gene. CDR1 SQVTM and CDR2 ANQGSEA were looked up in the germline V gene. Taken from cysteine to phenylalanine, the CDR3 has 12 residues. The sequence is cut down to CDR3 DNA, 36 bases in frame from base 1. Using the deep immunoSEQ assay, TCR CDR3 regions were amplified from genomic DNA by multiplex PCR. For each cell subset, the extracted genomic DNA was distributed evenly across all wells of several immunoSEQ 96-well plates, and each plate served as one replicate. For sorted subsets, each replicate PCR was loaded with about 0.2 ug genomic DNA, equivalent to 25,000 to 35,000 T cell genomes. Purified libraries were measured with a Qubit 3.0 fluorometer, size-checked on a Bioanalyzer 2100, and measured again with the KAPA Library Quantification kit. A separate single-read 150-cycle Illumina NextSeq 550 flow cell was used to sequence each immunoSEQ 96-well plate. The paper's processing steps were these. Because the immunoSEQ output included only junctional sequences and no quality scores, the filtering could not be the same as the filtering used for full-length reads. Sequences were annotated with PyIR, a Python wrapper for IgBLAST v1.9, using IMGT germline references to assign V/J genes and CDR3. Reads were removed for weak V/J assignments (E-value above 1e-6), missing CDR3, stop codons, out-of-frame junctions, or ambiguous translated residues. V3J clonotypes were defined as sequences sharing the same inferred V gene, J gene, and CDR3 amino acid sequence. To compute the percentage overlap between repertoires, the number of shared unique clonotypes was divided by the size of the smaller repertoire. RTK rarefaction, the Chao1 estimator, and Recon v2.1 estimates of unobserved clonotypes were used to assess repertoire richness. Generation probabilities were computed with OLGA for all TCRbeta clonotypes obtained by the gDNA method from a few donors. In its TCRdb copy, this immuneACCESS table keeps in-frame sequences only and misses some clones. Where compared with another copy, unresolved V genes explain less than half of these, and the others have no known cause. V, J and clone size derive from that table, while D and trimming were established from the DNA sequence. This sample has about 2.3 million clones in its table, and more than 85% of those were observed once. The ten largest make up about 0.39% of the sample.

This entry belongs to a study of shared clonotypes between healthy human individuals (dated by TCRdb to 2020 to 2022). Broadly, across the study: A couple of women and three men aged 18 to 49 years were included in the cohort. For each donor, CD4 naive and CD4 memory were each run on three plates, CD8 naive on two plates, and CD8 memory on one plate. Leukapheresis yielded between about 0.85 and 10 billion PBMCs per donor. To estimate repertoire size and how much clonotype sharing occurs between individuals, the study deeply sequenced the blood TCR repertoires of several healthy adults. To increase sequencing depth and limit assay-specific biases, TCR repertoire library preparation and sequencing were carried out by different laboratories using diverse techniques. What the authors observed across the whole study: Rarefaction of sorted-subset datasets indicated incomplete sequencing despite the large sequencing depth. Compared with non-shared clonotypes, the clonotypes found in all four sorted-subset donors had higher generation probabilities. Sampling was restricted to blood, and TCR repertoires in tissues likely differ from the TCR repertoires found in blood. Estimated clonotype richness was generally larger for naive than for memory subsets. Sharing across several donors was observed for about 5% of naive CD4, under 4% of naive CD8, 2% to 2.5% of memory CD4, and around 0.4% of memory CD8 clonotypes. Because the study included a small number of donors, the genetic and exposure-history diversity represented was limited. Pairwise subsampling indicated that sequencing depth was expected to affect the degree of clonotype sharing among donors.

Sequencing was carried out using naive CD4+ T cells from PBMCs. The cell subset or site tag for this specimen amounts to: CD45RA+ positively selected. This receptor chain uses TRBV29-1 and TRBJ1-2; 10 middle bases align to TRBD1. The TCR was taken from a man younger than 30 in good health. Some clones in this sample may be carry-over from other donors' samples. Here is the DNA: TGCAGCGCACACGGACAGGGGGTTGGCTACACCTTC. Its translation reads: CSAHGQGVGYTF.